The sequence of this T cell receptor beta chain was determined in a study of cytomegalovirus exposure and HLA in healthy donors. As to this clone: The antigen remains undetermined.

Study-level points and caveats: In the analysis, some V segments, TRBV6-2 and TRBV6-3 included, were excluded as indistinguishable. As confirmed in vitro, three CMV-associated chains were specific for CMV antigens. TCR beta V- and J-gene trimming, according to a later analysis, was linked to a missense DCLRE1C variant.

In the PCR, 60 Vbeta and 13 Jbeta primers were used. Sequenced by immunoSEQ multiplex PCR; TCRdb stores in-frame clones only, minus some. This sample has about 21,000 clones, with 70% to 80% found just once. There are 10 residues in the CDR3. Germline V gene sequence: CDR1 SQVTM, CDR2 ANQGSEA. Trimming cost V 6 bases and J 5 bases, with 7 bases left between them. The chain joins TRBV29-1 to TRBJ1-2; D call uncertain. The receptor's source is a man in his 60s in good health and CMV-seronegative. The material sequenced was PBMCs. DNA of the CDR3: TGCAGCGTCCAACAATATGGCTACACCTTC. Translation gives CSVQQYGYTF.